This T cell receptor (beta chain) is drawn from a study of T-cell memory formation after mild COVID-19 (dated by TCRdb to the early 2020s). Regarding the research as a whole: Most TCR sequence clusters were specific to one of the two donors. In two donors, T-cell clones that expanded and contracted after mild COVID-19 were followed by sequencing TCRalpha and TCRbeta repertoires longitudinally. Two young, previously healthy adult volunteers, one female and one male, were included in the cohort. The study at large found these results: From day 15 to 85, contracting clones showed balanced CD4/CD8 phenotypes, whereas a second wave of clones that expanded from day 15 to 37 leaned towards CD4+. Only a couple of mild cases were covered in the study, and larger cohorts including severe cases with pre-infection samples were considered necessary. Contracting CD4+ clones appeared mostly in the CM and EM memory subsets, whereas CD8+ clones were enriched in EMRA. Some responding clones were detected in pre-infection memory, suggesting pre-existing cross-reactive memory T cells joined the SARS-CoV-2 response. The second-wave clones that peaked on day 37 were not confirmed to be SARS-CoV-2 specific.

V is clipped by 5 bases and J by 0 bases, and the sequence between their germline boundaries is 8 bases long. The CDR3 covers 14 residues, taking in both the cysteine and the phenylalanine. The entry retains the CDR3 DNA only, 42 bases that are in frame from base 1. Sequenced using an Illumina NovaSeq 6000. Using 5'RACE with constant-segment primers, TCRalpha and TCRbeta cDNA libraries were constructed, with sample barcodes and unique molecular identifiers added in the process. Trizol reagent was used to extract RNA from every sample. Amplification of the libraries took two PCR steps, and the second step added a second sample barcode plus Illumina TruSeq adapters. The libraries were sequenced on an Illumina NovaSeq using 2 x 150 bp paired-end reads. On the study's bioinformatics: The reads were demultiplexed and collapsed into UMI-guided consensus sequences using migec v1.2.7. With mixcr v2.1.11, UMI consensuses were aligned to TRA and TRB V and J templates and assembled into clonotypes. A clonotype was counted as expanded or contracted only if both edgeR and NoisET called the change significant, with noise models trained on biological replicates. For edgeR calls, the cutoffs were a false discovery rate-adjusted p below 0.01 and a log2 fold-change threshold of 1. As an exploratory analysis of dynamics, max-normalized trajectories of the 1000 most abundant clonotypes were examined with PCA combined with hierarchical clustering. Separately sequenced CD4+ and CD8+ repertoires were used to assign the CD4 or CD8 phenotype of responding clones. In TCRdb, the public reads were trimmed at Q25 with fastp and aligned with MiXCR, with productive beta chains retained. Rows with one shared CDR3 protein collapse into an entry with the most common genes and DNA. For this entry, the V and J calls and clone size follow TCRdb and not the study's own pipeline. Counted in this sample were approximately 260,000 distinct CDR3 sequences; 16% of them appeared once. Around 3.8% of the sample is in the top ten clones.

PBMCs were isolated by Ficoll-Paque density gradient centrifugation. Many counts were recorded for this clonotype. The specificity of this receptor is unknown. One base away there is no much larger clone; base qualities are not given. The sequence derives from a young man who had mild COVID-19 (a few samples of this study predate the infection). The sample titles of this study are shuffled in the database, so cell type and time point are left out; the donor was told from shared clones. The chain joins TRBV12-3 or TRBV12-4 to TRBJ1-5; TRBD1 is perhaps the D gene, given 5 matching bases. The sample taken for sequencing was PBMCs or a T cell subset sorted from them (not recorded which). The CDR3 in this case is CASSRDHSNQPQHF. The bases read TGTGCCAGCAGTCGGGACCATAGCAATCAGCCCCAGCATTTT.